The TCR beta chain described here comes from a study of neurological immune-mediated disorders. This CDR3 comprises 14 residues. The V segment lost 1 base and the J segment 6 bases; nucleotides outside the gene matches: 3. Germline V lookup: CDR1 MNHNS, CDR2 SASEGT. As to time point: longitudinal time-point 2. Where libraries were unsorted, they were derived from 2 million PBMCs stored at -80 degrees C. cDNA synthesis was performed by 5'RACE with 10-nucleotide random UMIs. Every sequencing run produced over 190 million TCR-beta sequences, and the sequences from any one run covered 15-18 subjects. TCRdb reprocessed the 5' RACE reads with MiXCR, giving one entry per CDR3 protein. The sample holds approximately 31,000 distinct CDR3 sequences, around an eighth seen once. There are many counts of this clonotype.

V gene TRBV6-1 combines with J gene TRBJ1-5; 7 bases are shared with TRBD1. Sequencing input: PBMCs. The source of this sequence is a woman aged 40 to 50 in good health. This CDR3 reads CASSEEGAGQPQHF. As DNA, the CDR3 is TGTGCCAGCAGTGAAGAGGGGGCGGGTCAGCCCCAGCATTTT.